This paragraph covers one TCR beta chain sequence. The data were taken from a study of cytomegalovirus exposure and HLA in healthy donors. PCR amplification relied on 60 Vbeta primers (plus 13 Jbeta primers). Libraries were prepared by immunoSEQ multiplex PCR; TCRdb keeps only in-frame clonotypes and omits some of them. The table shows more than 95,000 clones, with around three quarters occurring only once. This receptor was obtained from a woman between 18 and 29 years old in good health and CMV-seropositive. The sample comprised PBMCs.

DNA for the CDR3: TGTGCAAGTCGCTCGGGAGAGCCCCAGCATTTT. Translation gives CASRSGEPQHF. This chain links TRBV12-2 with TRBJ1-5. TRBV12-2 is deemed a pseudogene. The CDR3 totals 11 residues.